This T cell receptor beta chain was profiled in a study of T-cell reconstitution after alpha-beta-depleted transplantation in children. TCRbeta library preparation incorporated unique molecular identifiers. TCRdb independently ran MiXCR on the PCR reads; one entry per CDR3 protein. The sample yields 500,000 or so distinct CDR3 sequences, approximately 30% seen once. Germline loops: CDR1 LNHDA, CDR2 SQIVND (reference sequence). This CDR3 comprises 16 residues. V dropped 4 bases and J dropped 0 bases, with 13 bases sitting between them. The sample here was PBMCs from the stem cell graft donor, taken from the stem cell graft. The TCR sequence derives from a human donor who donated a stem cell graft to a child with aplastic anemia. This chain connects TRBV19 to TRBJ1-5; D remains unclear. Here the CDR3 DNA reads TGTGCCAGTAGTAAACTCCATGGGGATAGCAATCAGCCCCAGCATTTT. Encoded protein: CASSKLHGDSNQPQHF.